Each of the 18 T cell receptor beta chains below was sequenced from the same sample in a study of response to subunit inactivated influenza vaccine. TCRdb processed the RT-PCR reads anew with MiXCR; each CDR3 protein has one entry. The data contain hundreds of thousands of distinct CDR3 sequences, around 14% of them seen just once; the ten biggest clones take up 9.5% to 13%. This specimen was PBMCs from blood, taken 11 to 12 days after vaccination. These receptors originate from a man aged 45-65 years who received an inactivated influenza vaccine.

This clonotype occurred many times. The chain joins TRBV29-1 to TRBJ2-1; 8 nucleotides match TRBD2. Germline V gives CDR1 SQVTM, CDR2 ANQGSEA. CDR3 length: 15 residues. The J segment lost 8 bases and the V segment lost 3 bases, leaving 12 bases of the junction unmatched. Written as DNA, the CDR3 is TGCAGCGTTGAGGGCAGGACTAGCTGGGCCGATGAGCAGTTCTTC. Amino acids: CSVEGRTSWADEQFF.

The chain uses TRBV20-1 and TRBJ2-3; no reliable D call. Trimming took off 6 bases at V and 12 bases at J, with 22 bases between the two ends. CDR1 is DFQATT, CDR2 SNEGSKA, per germline (reference sequence). The CDR3 loop spans 13 amino acids. The CDR3 loop reads CSAPDGTQSEQYF. Written as DNA, the CDR3 is TGCAGTGCCCCGGATGGCACTCAATCGGAACAGTATTTT.

There are many counts of this clonotype. The chain couples TRBV4-2 to TRBJ2-3, with 9 nucleotides matching TRBD2. Losses at the gene ends were 1 base for V and 6 bases for J; bases not matched to a gene: 14. The CDR3 is made up of 18 amino acids. Germline CDR1 LGHNA, CDR2 YNFKEQ. CDR3 protein: CASSQGPAGGRGLDTQYF. The DNA of the CDR3 is TGTGCCAGCAGCCAAGGTCCAGCGGGAGGCCGCGGCTTGGATACGCAGTATTTT.

The V call is TRBV5-1, the J call TRBJ2-3, with D hard to call. V was shortened by 0 bases and J by 0 bases, with 8 bases between the two germline ends. This CDR3 comprises 15 residues. Germline V CDR1 and CDR2: SGHRS, YFSETQ. CDR3 coding DNA: TGCGCCAGCAGCTTGGTGAGCCCTAGCACAGATACGCAGTATTTT. It encodes CASSLVSPSTDTQYF.

The rearrangement uses TRBV20-1 and TRBJ2-3; maybe TRBD2 (6 bases). The germline CDR1 and CDR2 sequences are DFQATT and SNEGSKA (reference sequence). The CDR3 runs 14 residues. In nucleotides, the CDR3 is TGCAGCGCCACGGACGGCGGGACCACAGATACGCAGTATTTT. Protein: CSATDGGTTDTQYF.

V gene TRBV2 combines with J gene TRBJ2-5; TRBD2 matches 9 bases. V lost 8 bases and J lost 7; bases outside the gene matches: 11. CDR1 is SNHLY, CDR2 FYNNEI, per germline. The length of the CDR3 is 14 residues. The CDR3 here is CASGLAGSGGTQYF. In DNA, the CDR3 is TGTGCCAGCGGGCTAGCGGGGAGCGGAGGGACCCAGTACTTC.

This chain joins TRBV28 and TRBJ2-2; possible D gene TRBD2, 6 bases. CDR1 and CDR2 from the germline V gene are MDHEN and SYDVKM. Trimming removed 6 bases at V and 5 bases at J, with 13 bases between. This CDR3 has 14 residues. CDR3 sequence (DNA): TGTGCCAGCAGCCTAGGCAGCGGGACCGGGGAGCTGTTTTTT. As protein: CASSLGSGTGELFF.

The table lists this clonotype with a few counts. The J gene is TRBJ1-2, the V gene TRBV19; 9 bases line up with TRBD1. The CDR3 is 15 residues long. J lost 9 bases, V lost 8 bases, and 16 bases had no gene match. The germline V gene has CDR1 LNHDA and CDR2 SQIVND (reference sequence). This CDR3 is CASAPGQGASRSYTF. The CDR3, as DNA: TGTGCCAGTGCGCCGGGACAGGGTGCCTCTAGAAGCTACACCTTC.

This clonotype was seen only a few times. The V and J genes are TRBV6-5 and TRBJ2-1; possible D gene TRBD2, 6 bases. CDR1 and CDR2 (germline): MNHEY, SVGAGI. Trimming left V 4 bases short and J 0 bases short, with 10 bases between. This CDR3 is built from 15 residues. The chain's CDR3 is CASSFRRGSYNEQFF. In nucleotides, the CDR3 is TGTGCCAGCAGTTTCAGGAGGGGCTCCTACAATGAGCAGTTCTTC.

The gene calls are TRBV20-1 and TRBJ2-3; 12 bases align to TRBD2. The length of the CDR3 is 17 residues. Per the germline V gene, CDR1 is DFQATT and CDR2 is SNEGSKA (reference sequence). J lost 1 base, V lost 0 bases, and 5 bases had no gene match. Here the CDR3 DNA reads TGCAGTGCTAGAGATCTAACTAGCGGGGGGCGCACAGATACGCAGTATTTT. This codes for CSARDLTSGGRTDTQYF.

This clonotype was observed many times. The rearrangement uses TRBV15 and TRBJ2-5; possibly TRBD2 for D (6 bases). This CDR3 has 13 residues. Germline V CDR1 and CDR2: LNHNV, YYDKDF (reference sequence). The V and J ends lost 2 bases and 5 bases respectively, with 9 bases between them. Written as DNA, the CDR3 is TGTGCCACCAGCAGACTAGCGATGGAGACCCAGTACTTC. Its protein product is CATSRLAMETQYF.

This clonotype was seen a few times. The V call is TRBV7-2, the J call TRBJ1-2, with D uncertain. The CDR3 contains 16 residues. V dropped 0 bases and J dropped 0 bases, with 11 bases sitting between them. In germline, CDR1 is SGHTA, CDR2 FQGNSA. The chain's CDR3 is CASSLALGSTNYGYTF. CDR3 DNA sequence: TGTGCCAGCAGCTTAGCGCTGGGGAGTACTAACTATGGCTACACCTTC.

This chain's CDR3 is CASQTGTSSYNEQFF. The CDR3 region has the DNA TGTGCCAGCCAAACCGGGACTTCGAGCTACAATGAGCAGTTCTTC. This chain uses TRBV12-3 or TRBV12-4 with TRBJ2-1, with D possibly TRBD2 on 6 matching bases. There are 15 residues in the CDR3. Trimming removed 8 bases at V and 3 bases at J, with 17 bases between.

This clonotype was observed a few times. The chain has TRBV9 and TRBJ2-3, with D unclear. This CDR3 is built from 13 residues. Germline V gene sequence: CDR1 SGDLS, CDR2 YYNGEE. Trimming shortened V by 2 bases and J by 6 bases, and 10 bases separated the two germline ends. As DNA, the CDR3 is TGTGCCAGCAGCGTCATCCCTTTCGATACGCAGTATTTT. Translation: CASSVIPFDTQYF.

The CDR3 nucleotides are TGTGCCAGCAGCTCATCCGCGACGACAAAAGAGACCCAGTACTTC. Protein product: CASSSSATTKETQYF. The V call is TRBV7-6, the J call TRBJ2-5; D uncertain. This CDR3 spans 15 amino acids. The V gene's germline CDR1 is SGHVS and CDR2 FNYEAQ. Deletions cut 4 bases from V and 3 bases from J, with 15 bases between.

This clonotype was found a few times. The rearrangement uses TRBV7-8 and TRBJ2-3; D unclear. The germline V gene has CDR1 SGHVS and CDR2 FQNEAQ. This CDR3 spans 14 amino acids. V dropped 7 bases and J dropped 5 bases, with 16 bases sitting between them. CDR3 nucleotides: TGTGCCAGCAAAAAGACGGGCATGAGAGATACGCAGTATTTT. The encoded protein is CASKKTGMRDTQYF.

For this clonotype: A junction end diverges from the germline sequence, so it may reflect a read error. The gene calls are TRBV7-8 and TRBJ2-1; a weak D match, TRBD2 (5 bases). From germline, CDR1 is SGHVS and CDR2 FQNEAQ. CDR3 size: 14 residues. For the CDR3, the DNA is TGTGCCAGCAGTTTAGAACCGGGAATACATGAGCAGTTCTTC. This translates into CASSLEPGIHEQFF.

This clonotype occurred a few times. The chain couples TRBV7-8 to TRBJ1-4; D is undetermined. V lost 2 bases and J 7 bases, leaving 11 bases between the germline ends. This CDR3 region has 14 residues. Germline V gene sequence: CDR1 SGHVS, CDR2 FQNEAQ. CDR3 sequence reads: CASSLSSQVEKLFF. The CDR3 nucleotides read TGTGCCAGCAGCTTAAGCTCGCAGGTTGAAAAACTGTTTTTT.